Listed here are 24 T cell receptor beta chains from one sample, sequenced in a study of shared clonotypes between healthy human individuals. CD45RO-negative, CCR7-positively selected cells formed the naive CD8 fraction, excluding terminally differentiated effector memory CD45RA+ cells. Using immunoSEQ multiplex PCR, the repertoire was profiled, and TCRdb retains in-frame clones only, with some absent. Here the sample spans some 1,900,000 clones, about 95% being singletons. The sample was naive CD8+ T cells sorted from blood. These receptors came from a man younger than 35 in good health.

The chain employs TRBV4-1 and TRBJ2-7; no clear D. Trimming shortened V by 4 bases and J by 3 bases, and 16 bases separated the two germline ends. Germline loops: CDR1 MGHRA, CDR2 YSYEKL. CDR3 length equals 15 residues. CDR3 in DNA: TGCGCCAGCAGCCCCCTCTCTCTGGGAAACTACGAGCAGTACTTC. This translates into CASSPLSLGNYEQYF.

The chain couples TRBV15 to TRBJ1-3, with TRBD1 matching 9 bases. The junction had 8 bases not matched to a gene; V was cut back by 0 bases and J by 5 bases. The CDR3 contains 17 residues. Germline lookup yields CDR1 LNHNV and CDR2 YYDKDF (reference sequence). This CDR3 is CATSRETDRGPRNTIYF. Here the CDR3 DNA reads TGTGCCACCAGCAGAGAGACGGACAGGGGACCGAGAAACACCATATATTTT.

A note on this clone: Other DNA sequences in the same sample also yield this CDR3. The chain has TRBV27 and TRBJ2-5; 7 nucleotides agree with TRBD1. The CDR3 is 16 residues long. Germline V gene sequence: CDR1 MNHEY, CDR2 SMNVEV (reference sequence). V lost 0 bases, J lost 1 base, and 5 bases stayed unmatched. Here the CDR3 reads CASSLSAGTAQETQYF. CDR3 sequence (DNA): TGTGCCAGCAGTTTATCTGCCGGGACAGCCCAAGAGACCCAGTACTTC.

The table lists this clone with a count of one. This chain uses TRBV5-8 with TRBJ1-5; 7 bases agree with TRBD1. CDR3 length: 16 residues. Germline V gives CDR1 SGHTS, CDR2 YDEGEE. J was trimmed by 15 bases and V by 6 bases; bases with no gene match: 24. CDR3 sequence: CASTKRTGENRKIWHF. The CDR3 DNA follows: TGTGCCAGCACAAAACGGACAGGAGAAAATCGGAAGATTTGGCATTTT.

This sequence joins TRBV29-1 and TRBJ2-1; D may be TRBD2 (6 bases). Germline V CDR1 and CDR2: SQVTM, ANQGSEA. V was clipped by 1 base and J by 7 bases, with 14 bases between them. The CDR3 has 14 residues. The CDR3 spells CSVEGRGAGNEQFF. CDR3 nucleotide sequence: TGCAGCGTTGAAGGGAGGGGCGCGGGGAATGAGCAGTTCTTC.

The chain has TRBV4-3 and TRBJ2-3, with D perhaps matching TRBD1 or TRBD2 (7 bases each). V was shortened by 3 bases and J by 6 bases, with 19 bases between the two germline ends. The germline V gene encodes CDR1 LGHNA and CDR2 YSLEER. This CDR3 contains 16 residues. CDR3 bases: TGCGCCAGCAGCCACCCACAGGGGCTGGGGGGGGATACGCAGTATTTT. This gives the protein CASSHPQGLGGDTQYF.

V gene TRBV7-6 combines with J gene TRBJ2-3; D might be TRBD2 (5 bases). The germline V gene has CDR1 SGHVS and CDR2 FNYEAQ. Trimming pared 0 bases from V and 1 base from J, leaving 11 bases between. The CDR3 consists of 16 residues. DNA for the CDR3: TGTGCCAGCAGCTTAGCTGGGGAGTGGGGCACAGATACGCAGTATTTT. This gives the protein CASSLAGEWGTDTQYF.

This rearrangement joins TRBV6-5 to TRBJ2-1; D remains ambiguous. V was cut by 2 bases and J by 10 bases, with 12 bases left in between. CDR3 length: 13 residues. Per germline, CDR1 MNHEY and CDR2 SVGAGI. In nucleotides, the CDR3 is TGTGCCAGCAGTTACGGGTCAAGTAGGGAGCAGTTCTTC. Residues: CASSYGSSREQFF.

This sequence joins TRBV10-1 and TRBJ2-5; D gene ambiguous. This CDR3 has 11 residues. Germline loops: CDR1 WNHNN, CDR2 SYGVQD (reference sequence). V was trimmed by 3 bases and J by 5 bases, leaving 4 bases between them. As DNA, the CDR3 is TGCGCCAGCAGTGACTTTGAGACCCAGTACTTC. Encoded protein: CASSDFETQYF.

The chain has TRBV11-2 and TRBJ2-1, with 7 nucleotides matching TRBD2. Germline CDR1 reads SGHAT; CDR2 reads FQNNGV. The CDR3 spans 14 residues. Trimming at V came to 8 bases and at J to 4 bases, leaving 8 bases not matched to a gene. CDR3 bases: TGTGCCAGCCGCATGGGGGGAGGGTACAATGAGCAGTTCTTC. It codes for CASRMGGGYNEQFF. The full variable domain, rest sourced from reference TRBV11-2 and TRBJ2-1, is EAGVAQSPRYKIIEKRQSVAFWCNPISGHATLYWYQQILGQGPKLLIQFQNNGVVDDSQLPKDRFSAERLKGVDSTLKIQPAKLEDSAVYLCASRMGGGYNEQFFGPGTRLTVL.

The rearrangement joins TRBV28 to TRBJ1-2; D is unclear. CDR1 is MDHEN, CDR2 SYDVKM, per germline. CDR3 size: 14 residues. The V and J ends lost 2 bases and 5 bases respectively, with 12 bases between them. CDR3 sequence (DNA): TGTGCCAGCAGTTTAGCCCTAACAGCTTATGGCTACACCTTC. Translated: CASSLALTAYGYTF.

The chain carries TRBV5-5 and TRBJ2-7; D remains unclear. The CDR3 runs to 15 residues. CDR1 is SGHKS and CDR2 is YYEKEE in the germline V gene (reference sequence). The germline V and J ends were trimmed by 4 bases and 5 bases, with 19 bases remaining between them. The CDR3 spells CASSETVRSVNEQYF. The CDR3, as DNA: TGTGCCAGCAGCGAGACGGTGCGGAGTGTTAACGAGCAGTACTTC.

This chain uses TRBV10-3 with TRBJ2-3; D is uncertain. Trimming took 4 bases from V and 4 from J, leaving 21 bases between them. Germline CDR1 reads ENHRY; CDR2 reads SYGVKD. The CDR3 consists of 17 residues. CDR3 coding DNA: TGTGCCATCAGTGGCCTCGGAGCAAAGTCGTCGCCAGATACGCAGTATTTT. This encodes CAISGLGAKSSPDTQYF.

The chain is built from TRBV6-5 and TRBJ2-2, with 8 bases lining up with TRBD1. The CDR3 has 15 residues. The germline V gene has CDR1 MNHEY and CDR2 SVGAGI. The V and J ends lost 6 bases and 6 bases, in that order; junction bases with no gene match: 9. The CDR3 nucleotides are TGTGCCAGCAGACCCCGGACAGGGTACGCCGGGGAGCTGTTTTTT. Translation: CASRPRTGYAGELFF.

The CDR3 loop reads CATEDRPTDTQYF. CDR3 bases: TGTGCCACCGAGGACAGGCCCACAGATACGCAGTATTTT. This chain connects TRBV5-4 to TRBJ2-3; 7 bases line up with TRBD1. Per the germline V gene, CDR1 is SGHNT and CDR2 is YYREEE (reference sequence). CDR3 length: 13 amino acids. Trimming removed 9 bases from V and 2 bases from J; junction bases left unmatched: 6.

The rearrangement joins TRBV4-1 to TRBJ1-3; a possible D gene is TRBD1 (6 bases). The germline V and J ends were trimmed by 0 bases and 3 bases, with 15 bases remaining between them. The CDR3 extends over 17 amino acids. Germline V CDR1 and CDR2: MGHRA, YSYEKL. The CDR3 loop is CASSQDGAGGYGNTIYF. CDR3 in DNA: TGCGCCAGCAGCCAAGATGGGGCGGGGGGCTATGGAAACACCATATATTTT.

This clone has just one count. Other DNA sequences in this specimen translate into the identical CDR3. This rearrangement joins TRBV6-5 to TRBJ2-1; tentative D call: TRBD2 (6 bases). The CDR3 extends over 14 amino acids. Trimming removed 0 bases from V and 9 bases from J, with 12 bases in between. Per the germline V gene, CDR1 is MNHEY and CDR2 is SVGAGI. The CDR3 reads CASSYSEGLSEQFF. Here the CDR3 DNA reads TGTGCCAGCAGTTACTCGGAGGGTTTGAGTGAGCAGTTCTTC.

The gene calls are TRBV7-8 and TRBJ1-1; D gene uncertain. Germline-derived CDR1 and CDR2 are SGHVS and FQNEAQ. The ends were cut back, 1 base at V and 4 bases at J, with 4 bases in the middle. This CDR3 is built from 12 residues. The DNA of the CDR3 is TGTGCCAGCAGCTTAGACCCCACTGAAGCTTTCTTT. Its protein is CASSLDPTEAFF.

This CDR3 is CASSQVEGFSYEQYF. The DNA for the CDR3 is TGCGCCAGCAGCCAAGTAGAGGGCTTTTCCTACGAGCAGTACTTC. This chain uses TRBV4-3 with TRBJ2-7; tentative D call: TRBD2 (5 bases). The germline V and J ends were trimmed by 1 base and 1 base, with 11 bases remaining between them. Per germline, CDR1 LGHNA and CDR2 YSLEER. The CDR3 spans 15 residues.

This chain joins TRBV29-1 and TRBJ2-1, with 12 bases that match TRBD2. The CDR3 length is 14 residues. Germline values: CDR1 SQVTM, CDR2 ANQGSEA. V was clipped by 4 bases and J by 8 bases; unmatched bases: 6. The CDR3 region has the DNA TGCAGCGTTGTTGGACTAGCGGGAAGGGATGAGCAGTTCTTC. Encoded protein: CSVVGLAGRDEQFF.

The chain recombines TRBV7-9 with TRBJ2-7, with a weak D call TRBD2 (6 bases). There are 14 residues in the CDR3. Germline CDR1 reads SEHNR; CDR2 reads FQNEAQ (reference sequence). V lost 4 bases to trimming and J lost 3 bases, with 13 bases between them. The CDR3 bases are TGTGCCAGCAGCTCGGGACTGGAGGACTACGAGCAGTACTTC. This gives the protein CASSSGLEDYEQYF.

V usage is TRBV13 and J usage is TRBJ2-5, with TRBD1 matching over 11 bases. This CDR3 has 15 amino acids. The V gene end was trimmed by 4 bases and the J gene end by 1 base; junction bases not matched to a gene: 2. Looked up from germline, CDR1 is PRHDT and CDR2 is FYEKMQ (reference sequence). Here the CDR3 reads CASSSGTGGQETQYF. The CDR3 DNA reads TGTGCCAGCAGCTCAGGGACAGGGGGCCAAGAGACCCAGTACTTC.

This clone was seen a single time. The chain carries TRBV6-1 and TRBJ1-5; D is unresolved. The germline V gene has CDR1 MNHNS and CDR2 SASEGT. V was shortened by 4 bases and J by 0 bases, with 10 bases between the two germline ends. There are 15 residues in the CDR3. The CDR3, as DNA: TGTGCCAGCAGTGGGGATCCTTATAGCAATCAGCCCCAGCATTTT. Amino acids: CASSGDPYSNQPQHF.

The chain couples TRBV10-2 to TRBJ2-5, with D perhaps TRBD2 (6 bases). Between the trimmed V and J ends, which lost 11 bases and 0 bases, there was a span of 10 bases. This CDR3 region has 12 residues. From germline, CDR1 is WSHSY and CDR2 SAAADI. The CDR3 here is CAASGYQETQYF. The CDR3 nucleotides read TGCGCCGCAAGCGGGTACCAAGAGACCCAGTACTTC.